The sequence of this TCR beta chain was determined in a study of blood T cell repertoires in COVID-19. Study-level information: Specimens from acute and convalescent COVID-19 originated in the United States, Italy and Spain. The cDNA or gDNA used as material had been derived from T cells, B-cell-depleted T cells, or PBMCs.

Original handling: Amplification with reference gene primers provided the estimates of nucleated cell counts. Produced via immunoSEQ multiplex PCR; TCRdb's table is partial and in-frame only. V and J calls plus clone size are reproduced from that table; the DNA served to infer D and trimming. Here the sample spans approximately 270,000 clones, roughly 90% being singletons. CDR3 size: 13 residues. The V end was cut by 1 base, the J end by 5 bases, with 8 bases between. As concerns this clone: Additional DNA sequences in this sample encode the identical CDR3.

V is TRBV12-3 or TRBV12-4 and J is TRBJ1-1; D might be TRBD1 (5 bases). Sequencing input: peripheral blood. The TCR sequence derives from a man aged 50 to 60 with acute or convalescent COVID-19. The CDR3 DNA reads TGTGCCAGCAGTTTAGGGGGCGGAACTGAAGCTTTCTTT. It is translated as CASSLGGGTEAFF.